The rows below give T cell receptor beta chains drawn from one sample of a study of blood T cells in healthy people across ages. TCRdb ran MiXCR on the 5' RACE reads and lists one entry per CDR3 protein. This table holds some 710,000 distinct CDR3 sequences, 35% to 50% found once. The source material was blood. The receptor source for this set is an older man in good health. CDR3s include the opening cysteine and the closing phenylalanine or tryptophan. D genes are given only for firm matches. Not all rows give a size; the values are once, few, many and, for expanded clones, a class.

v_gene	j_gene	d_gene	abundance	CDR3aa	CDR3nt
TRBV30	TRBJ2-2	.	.	CAWSGTVSGELFF	TGTGCCTGGAGTGGGACAGTGTCCGGGGAGCTGTTTTTT
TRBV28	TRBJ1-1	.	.	CASVSYKGQGNTEAFF	TGTGCCAGCGTCAGTTACAAAGGTCAGGGTAACACTGAAGCTTTCTTT
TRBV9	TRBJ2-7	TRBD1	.	CASSSSGGADYEQYF	TGTGCCAGCAGCTCTTCAGGGGGTGCGGATTACGAGCAGTACTTC
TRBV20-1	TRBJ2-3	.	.	CSAYPGHSPRIGTDTQYF	TGCAGTGCCTACCCGGGCCACTCCCCCCGGATAGGCACAGATACGCAGTATTTT
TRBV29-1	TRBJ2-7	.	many	CSVDIQGNEQYF	TGCAGCGTTGATATACAGGGCAACGAGCAGTACTTC
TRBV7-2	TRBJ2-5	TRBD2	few	CASSESGRTQVVETQYF	TGTGCCAGCAGTGAAAGCGGGAGGACGCAAGTTGTGGAGACCCAGTACTTC
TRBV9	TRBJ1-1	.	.	CASSAGRDTEAFF	TGTGCCAGCAGCGCGGGACGGGACACTGAAGCTTTCTTT
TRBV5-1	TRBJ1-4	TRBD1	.	CASSPGRGPVKAEKLFF	TGCGCCAGCAGCCCTGGGAGGGGGCCAGTCAAGGCAGAAAAACTGTTTTTT
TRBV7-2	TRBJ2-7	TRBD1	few	CASSSRQGMNEQYF	TGTGCCAGCAGCTCGCGACAGGGGATGAACGAGCAGTACTTC
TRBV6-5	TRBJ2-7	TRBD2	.	CASTKGLAGQDEQYF	TGTGCCAGCACTAAAGGACTAGCGGGGCAAGACGAGCAGTACTTC
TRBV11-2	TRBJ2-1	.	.	CASSLDLSDNEQFF	TGTGCCAGCAGCTTAGATCTTAGCGACAATGAGCAGTTCTTC
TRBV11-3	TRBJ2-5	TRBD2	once	CASSTLAGGNNEQYF	TGTGCCAGCAGCACTCTAGCGGGAGGGAACAATGAGCAGTACTTC
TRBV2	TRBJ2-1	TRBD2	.	CASKLAGAHEQFF	TGTGCCAGCAAATTAGCGGGAGCCCATGAGCAGTTCTTC
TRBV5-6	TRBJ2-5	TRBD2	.	CASSIRVSTGGETQYF	TGTGCCAGCAGCATACGGGTCTCTACGGGAGGGGAGACCCAGTACTTC
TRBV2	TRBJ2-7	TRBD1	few	CATSGTGAYEQYF	TGTGCCACAAGTGGGACAGGGGCCTACGAGCAGTACTTC
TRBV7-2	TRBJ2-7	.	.	CASRLGQGGDEQYF	TGTGCCAGCAGGCTTGGGCAGGGAGGCGACGAGCAGTACTTC
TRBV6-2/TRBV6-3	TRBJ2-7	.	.	CASTSQGYNEQYF	TGTGCCAGCACCTCACAGGGATACAATGAGCAGTACTTC
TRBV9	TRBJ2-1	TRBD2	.	CASSVMGLAGGLKDNEQFF	TGTGCCAGCAGCGTAATGGGACTAGCGGGAGGCTTAAAGGACAATGAGCAGTTCTTC
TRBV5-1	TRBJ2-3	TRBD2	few	CASSQVGREDRNLYF	TGCGCCAGCAGCCAAGTAGGGCGGGAGGACCGAAATTTGTATTTT
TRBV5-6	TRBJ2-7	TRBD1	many	CASSPTGMGYEQYF	TGTGCCAGCAGCCCGACAGGGATGGGCTACGAGCAGTACTTC
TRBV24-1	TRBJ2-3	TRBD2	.	CASSSGGFTDTQYF	TGTGCCAGTTCTAGCGGGGGATTCACAGATACGCAGTATTTT
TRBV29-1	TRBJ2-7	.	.	CSVFDYRSDEQYF	TGCAGCGTTTTCGACTACAGGTCTGACGAGCAGTACTTC
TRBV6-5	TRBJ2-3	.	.	CASSPRGLGGQYF	TGTGCCAGCAGCCCTAGAGGCTTGGGAGGGCAGTATTTT
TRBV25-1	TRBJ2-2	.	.	CASSDQNLNTGELFF	TGTGCCAGCAGTGACCAGAATCTGAACACCGGGGAGCTGTTTTTT
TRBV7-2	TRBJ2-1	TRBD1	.	CASSLTGRTGFF	TGTGCCAGCAGTCTGACAGGGCGTACGGGGTTCTTC
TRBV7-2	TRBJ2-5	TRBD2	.	CASSLVGSGSGNEQYF	TGTGCCAGCAGCTTAGTAGGTAGCGGGAGCGGCAATGAGCAGTACTTC
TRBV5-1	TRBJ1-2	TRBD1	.	CASSSGQSGYGYTF	TGCGCCAGCAGCTCGGGACAGTCGGGCTATGGCTACACCTTC
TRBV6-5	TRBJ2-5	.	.	CASSYSAEGRETQYF	TGTGCCAGCAGTTACTCGGCGGAGGGACGGGAGACCCAGTACTTC
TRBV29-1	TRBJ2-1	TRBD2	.	CSVQLAGGPNEQFF	TGCAGCGTCCAACTAGCGGGAGGGCCTAATGAGCAGTTCTTC
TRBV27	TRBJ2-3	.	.	CASSPDGLTQYF	TGTGCCAGCAGTCCGGATGGGCTCACGCAGTATTTT
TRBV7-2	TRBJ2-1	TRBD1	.	CTSSLGTGEETQFF	TGTACCAGCAGCTTGGGGACAGGGGAGGAGACCCAGTTCTTC
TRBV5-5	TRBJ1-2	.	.	CASSTNPWVSEGYTF	TGTGCCAGCAGCACGAACCCCTGGGTATCTGAGGGCTACACCTTC
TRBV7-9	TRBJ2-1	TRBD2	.	CASRTAGEGEQFF	TGTGCCAGCAGAACGGCGGGGGAGGGTGAGCAGTTCTTC
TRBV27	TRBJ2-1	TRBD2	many	CASRTSGKSYNEQFF	TGTGCCAGCAGGACTAGCGGGAAATCCTACAATGAGCAGTTCTTC
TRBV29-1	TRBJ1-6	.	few	CSASTRDNDSPLHF	TGCAGCGCCTCCACCCGGGACAATGATTCACCCCTCCACTTT
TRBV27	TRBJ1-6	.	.	CASSLNAWDSPLHF	TGTGCCAGCAGTTTAAACGCATGGGATTCACCCCTCCACTTT
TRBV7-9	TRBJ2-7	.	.	CASRKDSVGEQYF	TGTGCCAGCAGAAAGGACAGTGTGGGCGAGCAGTACTTC
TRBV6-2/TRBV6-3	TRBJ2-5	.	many	CASSYRGETQYF	TGTGCCAGCAGTTACAGGGGAGAGACCCAGTACTTC
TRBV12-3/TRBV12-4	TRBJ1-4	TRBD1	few	CASSPDRVEGEKLFF	TGTGCCAGCAGCCCTGACAGGGTGGAGGGGGAAAAACTGTTTTTT
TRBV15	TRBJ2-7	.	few	CATSRGGVYEQYF	TGTGCCACCAGCAGAGGGGGGGTGTACGAGCAGTACTTC
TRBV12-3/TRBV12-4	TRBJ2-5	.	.	CASSLWDETQYF	TGTGCCAGCAGTTTATGGGATGAGACCCAGTACTTC
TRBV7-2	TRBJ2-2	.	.	CASSRHGNTGELFF	TGTGCCAGCAGTCGTCACGGTAACACCGGGGAGCTGTTTTTT
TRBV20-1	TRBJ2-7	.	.	CSARDKGRYYEQYF	TGCAGTGCTAGAGATAAGGGCAGGTATTACGAGCAGTACTTC
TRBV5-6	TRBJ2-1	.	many	CASSLGQWSYNEQFF	TGTGCCAGCAGCTTGGGACAGTGGTCCTACAATGAGCAGTTCTTC
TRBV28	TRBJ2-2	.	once	CASSLFHRELFF	TGTGCCAGCAGTCTATTTCACCGGGAGCTGTTTTTT
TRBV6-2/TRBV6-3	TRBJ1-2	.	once	CASSYSFEARLSYGYTF	TGTGCCAGCAGTTACTCTTTTGAGGCACGGTTGAGCTATGGCTACACCTTC
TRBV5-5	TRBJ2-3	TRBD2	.	CASSGRDYGSTDTQYF	TGTGCCAGCAGCGGCCGGGACTATGGGAGTACAGATACGCAGTATTTT
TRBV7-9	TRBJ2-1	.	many	CASSPLNYDEQFF	TGTGCCAGCAGCCCGTTAAATTACGATGAGCAGTTCTTC
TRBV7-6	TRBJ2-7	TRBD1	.	CASSPGQFFYEQYF	TGTGCCAGCAGCCCGGGACAGTTTTTCTACGAGCAGTACTTC
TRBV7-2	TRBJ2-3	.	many	CASSSMILIGGIGTDTQYF	TGTGCCAGCAGCTCGATGATCCTTATAGGGGGAATCGGCACAGATACGCAGTATTTT
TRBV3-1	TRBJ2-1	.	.	CASSPSAPAEQFF	TGTGCCAGCAGCCCCTCCGCCCCTGCGGAGCAGTTCTTC
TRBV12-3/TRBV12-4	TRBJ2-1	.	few	CASSLGPLYDEQFF	TGTGCCAGCAGTTTAGGGCCTCTCTACGATGAGCAGTTCTTC
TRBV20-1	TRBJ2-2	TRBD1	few	CSARPGTGAGELFF	TGCAGTGCTAGACCCGGGACAGGGGCCGGGGAGCTGTTTTTT
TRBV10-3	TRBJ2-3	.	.	CAISELGTSTDTQYF	TGTGCCATCAGTGAGCTAGGGACTAGCACAGATACGCAGTATTTT
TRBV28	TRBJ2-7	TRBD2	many	CASSVPTSGEQYF	TGTGCCAGCAGTGTTCCAACTAGCGGCGAGCAGTACTTC
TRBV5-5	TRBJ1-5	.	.	CASSLERTDLSNQPQHF	TGTGCCAGCAGCTTGGAAAGGACGGACCTTAGCAATCAGCCCCAGCATTTT
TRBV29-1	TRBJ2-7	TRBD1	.	CSARTGPYEQYF	TGCAGCGCCAGGACAGGGCCATACGAGCAGTACTTC
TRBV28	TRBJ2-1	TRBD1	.	CASSSTGPGYNEQFF	TGTGCCAGCAGTTCGACAGGGCCGGGATACAATGAGCAGTTCTTC